This entry lists 14 T cell receptor beta chains sequenced from one sample in a study of T cells after yellow fever vaccination (dated by TCRdb to 2018 to 2020). In the paper's terms, the treatment or condition label means: live attenuated yellow fever vaccine strain. The library was generated by 5' RACE. The sequencer listed for this sample is Illumina HiSeq 2500. The public reads were quality trimmed at Q25 with fastp and then assembled into clones with MiXCR by TCRdb, keeping productive beta chains. Entries are consolidated by CDR3 protein sequence, retaining the most common genes and DNA. The sample data list more than 65,000 distinct CDR3 sequences, and 4.5% to 7.5% of these were observed just once. In total, the top ten clones hold 2.2% of the sample. The specimen comprised CD4+ T cells sorted from PBMCs, sampled roughly 15 days after the first yellow fever vaccination. Receptors originate from a man aged 18 to 30 who received the YFV17D yellow fever vaccine.

There are many counts of this clonotype. The chain uses TRBV5-5 and TRBJ1-5; possibly TRBD1 for D (5 bases). The CDR3 contains 14 residues. Germline V gives CDR1 SGHKS, CDR2 YYEKEE (reference sequence). Deletions cut 0 bases from V and 4 bases from J, with 8 bases between. The CDR3 nucleotides read TGTGCCAGCAGCTTGGGGGACCGGAATCAGCCCCAGCATTTT. Its protein is CASSLGDRNQPQHF. Complete variable domain (other parts from reference TRBV5-5 and TRBJ1-5): DAGVTQSPTHLIKTRGQQVTLRCSPISGHKSVSWYQQVLGQGPQFIFQYYEKEERGRGNFPDRFSARQFPNYSSELNVNALLLGDSALYLCASSLGDRNQPQHFGDGTRLSIL.

In its sample, this clonotype was seen many times. V gene TRBV3-1 combines with J gene TRBJ2-3, with D unresolved. Trimming took 2 bases from V and 4 from J, leaving 4 bases between them. There are 12 residues in the CDR3. CDR1 is LGHDT, CDR2 YNNKEL, per germline (reference sequence). The CDR3 coding sequence is TGTGCCAGCAGCCAACAGGCAGATACGCAGTATTTT. Translated, it gives CASSQQADTQYF.

This clonotype was observed many times. The chain joins TRBV12-3 or TRBV12-4 to TRBJ2-1; 9 bases are shared with TRBD1. The CDR3 sequence is 13 residues long. The trim removed 6 bases at V and 8 bases at J, leaving 5 bases unmatched. DNA of the CDR3: TGTGCCAGCAGATCGGGACAGGGATATGAGCAGTTCTTC. It is translated as CASRSGQGYEQFF.

This clonotype was found many times. This chain uses TRBV7-2 with TRBJ2-7; a possible D gene is TRBD2 (5 bases). The CDR3 loop spans 14 amino acids. Germline CDR1 SGHTA, CDR2 FQGNSA. Deletions cut 1 base from V and 9 bases from J, with 16 bases between. The CDR3 nucleotides read TGTGCCAGCAGCTTAGGGATCCTCGGTGGGAGGCAGTACTTC. It translates to CASSLGILGGRQYF.

Ten or more counts support this clonotype. The J gene is TRBJ2-3, the V gene TRBV18; D may be TRBD1 (6 bases). Germline CDR1 and CDR2: KGHSH and LQKENI. Between the trimmed V and J ends, which lost 6 bases and 0 bases, there was a span of 19 bases. CDR3 size: 17 residues. The CDR3 DNA reads as TGTGCCAGCTCGCGGCAAACCGCAGGGGTTAGCACAGATACGCAGTATTTT. Translated, it gives CASSRQTAGVSTDTQYF.

This clonotype was detected ten times or more. This chain uses TRBV5-6 with TRBJ2-7; D call uncertain. The CDR3 runs to 11 residues. Germline CDR1 and CDR2: SGHDT and YYEEEE. V lost 9 bases and J 5 bases, leaving 12 bases between the germline ends. The CDR3, as DNA: TGTGCCACCGGACGGAGTCACGAGCAGTACTTC. Translated, it gives CATGRSHEQYF. Filled out from reference TRBV5-6 and TRBJ2-7, the complete variable domain reads DAGVTQSPTHLIKTRGQQVTLRCSPKSGHDTVSWYQQALGQGPQFIFQYYEEEERQRGNFPDRFSGHQFPNYSSELNVNALLLGDSALYLCATGRSHEQYFGPGTRLTVT.

This clonotype was detected many times. V and J are TRBV29-1 and TRBJ2-3; no definite D call. Germline loops: CDR1 SQVTM, CDR2 ANQGSEA. Trimming shortened V by 3 bases and J by 0 bases, and 7 bases separated the two germline ends. The CDR3 sequence is 13 residues long. CDR3 bases: TGCAGCGTTGAGCCTTCTAGCACAGATACGCAGTATTTT. Protein: CSVEPSSTDTQYF.

This clonotype was seen repeatedly, ten times or more. The chain links TRBV7-2 to TRBJ1-1; D not resolved. V was clipped by 5 bases and J by 1 base, with 14 bases between them. This CDR3 spans 15 amino acids. The germline gives CDR1 SGHTA, CDR2 FQGNSA. The CDR3: CASSPRPRGNTEAFF. The CDR3 DNA reads as TGTGCCAGCAGCCCCCGCCCCCGGGGGAACACTGAAGCTTTCTTT.

This clonotype was seen at least ten times. The chain joins TRBV12-3 or TRBV12-4 to TRBJ2-3, with 10 bases matching TRBD2. This CDR3 region has 15 residues. The ends lost 6 bases at V and 2 bases at J; junction bases unmatched: 5. The CDR3 region is CASRRTSGFTDTQYF. The CDR3 DNA reads as TGTGCCAGCAGAAGGACTAGCGGATTCACAGATACGCAGTATTTT.

Concerning this clonotype: A much larger clone differs from this one at a single base, so this may be a read error. CDR3 bases: TGTGCCAGCAGCTTTTCCGGGACAGGCTCCTACGAGCAGTACTTC. Its protein product is CASSFSGTGSYEQYF. The V and J genes are TRBV7-2 and TRBJ2-7, with 8 bases that match TRBD1. CDR1 is SGHTA, CDR2 FQGNSA, per germline. Germline trimming cut 3 bases from V and 0 bases from J; bases unmatched to any gene: 4. The CDR3 runs 15 residues.

The sample holds many counts of this clonotype. V gene TRBV4-1 combines with J gene TRBJ2-1; 8 nucleotides line up with TRBD2. With 6 bases clipped from V and 0 bases from J, the junction kept 7 bases outside the gene matches. Germline V gene data show CDR1 as MGHRA and CDR2 as YSYEKL. This CDR3 contains 16 residues. CDR3 in amino acids: CASRTPGGSSYNEQFF. CDR3 bases: TGCGCCAGCAGAACCCCGGGGGGGAGCTCCTACAATGAGCAGTTCTTC.

The chain joins TRBV5-8 to TRBJ2-6, with 9 bases matching TRBD1. The CDR3 consists of 15 residues. The ends lost 4 bases at V and 13 bases at J; junction bases unmatched: 12. CDR1 and CDR2 (germline): SGHTS, YDEGEE. The CDR3 sequence is CASSAGTGIGGVLTF. CDR3 bases: TGTGCCAGCAGCGCCGGGACAGGGATAGGGGGGGTCCTGACTTTC.

This clonotype has at least ten counts. The chain recombines TRBV5-1 with TRBJ2-1, with TRBD2 identical over 8 bases. Germline V gene lookup returns CDR1 SGHRS and CDR2 YFSETQ. CDR3 size: 15 residues. With V trimmed by 3 bases and J by 6 bases, 8 bases remained unmatched. The CDR3 region has the DNA TGCGCCAGCAGCTCCGGTAGTAGCGGGGTCAATGAGCAGTTCTTC. Encoded protein: CASSSGSSGVNEQFF.

This clonotype appeared many times. This chain links TRBV7-8 with TRBJ1-1; no firm D call. CDR1 and CDR2 (germline): SGHVS, FQNEAQ. The CDR3 length is 13 residues. V was clipped by 5 bases and J by 4 bases, with 11 bases between them. The DNA for the CDR3 is TGTGCCAGCAGCGTAGACCTGAGCACTGAAGCTTTCTTT. Its protein product is CASSVDLSTEAFF.